This entry lists 16 T cell receptor beta chains sequenced from one sample in a study of blood T cells in healthy people across ages. Combining a sample-barcoded 5' primer with a J-beta primer mix, a second PCR ran for roughly 7 to 11 cycles. MiXCR, applied by TCRdb to the 5' RACE reads, yields one record per CDR3 protein. The sample contains hundreds of thousands of distinct CDR3 sequences, about 48% of which appear only once. Sequenced material: blood. All receptors derive from a man aged 25 to 45 in good health.

This clonotype occurred a few times. The chain employs TRBV2 and TRBJ2-1; D unresolved. Per germline, CDR1 SNHLY and CDR2 FYNNEI. There are 13 residues in the CDR3. V was clipped by 9 bases and J by 6 bases, with 15 bases between them. The CDR3 sequence is CARVDGSINEQFF. CDR3 coding DNA: TGTGCCAGGGTGGATGGGTCTATCAATGAGCAGTTCTTC.

The chain uses TRBV7-3 and TRBJ2-3; 13 bases agree with TRBD2. Losses at the gene ends were 5 bases for V and 5 bases for J; bases not matched to a gene: 7. This CDR3 contains 16 residues. Germline-derived CDR1 and CDR2 are SGHTA and FQGTGA. The CDR3 is CASSGGLAGSGDTQYF. For the CDR3, the DNA is TGTGCCAGCAGCGGGGGACTAGCGGGGAGTGGAGATACGCAGTATTTT.

The rearrangement joins TRBV24-1 to TRBJ2-5; D possibly matches TRBD1 or TRBD2 (5 bases each). The CDR3 loop spans 15 amino acids. Between the trimmed V and J ends, which lost 4 bases and 1 base, there was a span of 12 bases. Germline V lookup: CDR1 KGHDR, CDR2 SFDVKD. CDR3 nucleotide sequence: TGTGCCACCAGTGAGAAAGGGACCTCCCAAGAGACCCAGTACTTC. It specifies CATSEKGTSQETQYF.

This clonotype was detected only a few times. The rearrangement uses TRBV20-1 and TRBJ2-3; D ambiguous. CDR1 and CDR2 from the germline V gene are DFQATT and SNEGSKA (reference sequence). The length of the CDR3 is 13 residues. With 4 bases removed from V and 5 bases from J, the gap between germline ends came to 13 bases. This CDR3 reads CSAMPSAGDTQYF. CDR3 nucleotides: TGCAGTGCTATGCCCTCAGCCGGAGATACGCAGTATTTT.

This chain links TRBV7-9 with TRBJ2-1; tentative D call: TRBD2 (5 bases). Trimming pared 3 bases from V and 5 bases from J, leaving 11 bases between. The V gene's germline CDR1 is SEHNR and CDR2 FQNEAQ (reference sequence). The CDR3 covers 14 residues. The CDR3 here is CASSLVGLNNEQFF. CDR3 nucleotides: TGTGCCAGCAGCTTGGTCGGACTGAACAATGAGCAGTTCTTC.

This clonotype showed up just a few times. The genes are TRBV10-3 and TRBJ1-6; possible D gene TRBD1, 5 bases. The germline V and J ends were trimmed by 4 bases and 18 bases, with 13 bases remaining between them. The CDR3 has 11 amino acids. Germline loops: CDR1 ENHRY, CDR2 SYGVKD. The CDR3 loop is CAISGGTAYHF. In nucleotides, the CDR3 is TGTGCCATCAGTGGGGGGACCGCATACCACTTT.

This clonotype was observed a handful of times. The chain joins TRBV7-2 to TRBJ2-1; D perhaps matches TRBD2 (6 bases). The CDR3 contains 17 residues. Trimming removed 5 bases from V and 5 bases from J, with 22 bases in between. CDR1 is SGHTA and CDR2 is FQGNSA in the germline V gene. The CDR3 DNA sequence: TGTGCCAGCAGCCTCAACCCGGGACTCCACACTAACAATGAGCAGTTCTTC. It specifies CASSLNPGLHTNNEQFF. Full variable domain (remainder filled in from reference TRBV7-2 and TRBJ2-1): GAGVSQSPSNKVTEKGKDVELRCDPISGHTALYWYRQSLGQGLEFLIYFQGNSAPDKSGLPSDRFSAERTGGSVSTLTIQRTQQEDSAVYLCASSLNPGLHTNNEQFFGPGTRLTVL.

This clonotype was seen only once. The V and J genes are TRBV15 and TRBJ2-3; D not certain. Germline lookup yields CDR1 LNHNV and CDR2 YYDKDF (reference sequence). V lost 0 bases and J 1 base, leaving 11 bases between the germline ends. This CDR3 has 16 amino acids. CDR3 amino acids: CATSRDLGRGTDTQYF. As DNA, the CDR3 is TGTGCCACCAGCAGAGATCTAGGTAGGGGCACAGATACGCAGTATTTT. The whole variable domain, filled in from reference TRBV15 and TRBJ2-3, reads DAMVIQNPRYQVTQFGKPVTLSCSQTLNHNVMYWYQQKSSQAPKLLFHYYDKDFNNEADTPDNFQSRRPNTSFCFLDIRSPGLGDTAMYLCATSRDLGRGTDTQYFGPGTRLTVL.

The chain uses TRBV6-5 and TRBJ1-2; 8 bases match TRBD1. V was clipped by 2 bases and J by 9 bases; unmatched bases: 2. CDR1 is MNHEY and CDR2 is SVGAGI in the germline V gene. The CDR3 length is 12 residues. The CDR3 DNA reads as TGTGCCAGCAGTTACGGGACAGGACGCTACACCTTC. It specifies CASSYGTGRYTF.

This sequence joins TRBV15 and TRBJ1-6, with D unclear. Trimming took 9 bases from V and 0 from J, leaving 12 bases between them. The CDR3 runs 15 residues. Germline assignment: CDR1 LNHNV and CDR2 YYDKDF (reference sequence). CDR3 sequence reads: CATRRESSYNSPLHF. The CDR3 DNA is TGTGCCACTCGACGGGAAAGCTCCTATAATTCACCCCTCCACTTT.

The chain uses TRBV20-1 and TRBJ2-1; D is possibly TRBD2 (6 bases). The germline V gene encodes CDR1 DFQATT and CDR2 SNEGSKA (reference sequence). Between the trimmed V and J ends, which lost 0 bases and 5 bases, there was a span of 17 bases. The CDR3 has 16 amino acids. CDR3 amino acids: CSARDPGRGVDNEQFF. In DNA form, the CDR3 reads TGCAGTGCTAGAGATCCGGGGCGGGGTGTTGACAATGAGCAGTTCTTC.

The rearrangement joins TRBV9 to TRBJ1-1; D perhaps matches TRBD1 (6 bases). This CDR3 has 15 residues. V was pared by 1 base and J by 1 base, with 11 bases between. Germline V lookup: CDR1 SGDLS, CDR2 YYNGEE. CDR3 amino acids: CASSVSGAANTEAFF. Written as DNA, the CDR3 is TGTGCCAGCAGCGTATCGGGGGCGGCGAACACTGAAGCTTTCTTT.

V is TRBV7-2 and J is TRBJ1-5; D unclear. The germline gives CDR1 SGHTA, CDR2 FQGNSA. The CDR3 extends over 16 amino acids. The V gene lost 0 bases and the J gene lost 0 bases, with 9 bases spanning the gap. The CDR3 bases are TGTGCCAGCAGCTTAGCAACACCGTTTAGCAATCAGCCCCAGCATTTT. It translates to CASSLATPFSNQPQHF.

The J gene is TRBJ1-6, the V gene TRBV6-5, with TRBD1 matching over 7 bases. The junction had 14 bases not matched to a gene; V was cut back by 7 bases and J by 8 bases. Germline values: CDR1 MNHEY, CDR2 SVGAGI. This CDR3 is built from 16 residues. The chain's CDR3 is CASNRDSNVLYSPLHF. The CDR3 nucleotides are TGTGCCAGCAACCGGGACAGCAACGTTTTATATTCACCCCTCCACTTT.

The CDR3 coding sequence is TGTGCCAGCAGTGAAAAAGGGACAGGGAAAGATACGCAGTATTTT. Translated, it gives CASSEKGTGKDTQYF. This chain uses TRBV2 with TRBJ2-3, with 9 bases identical to TRBD1. The CDR3 covers 15 residues. V shed 2 bases, J shed 5 bases, and the junction held 5 bases outside the gene matches. From germline, CDR1 is SNHLY and CDR2 FYNNEI.

Concerning this clonotype: This may come from a read error, since a much larger clone is one base off. The rearrangement joins TRBV12-3 or TRBV12-4 to TRBJ2-1, with D tentatively TRBD2 (5 bases). TRBJ2-7 matches the DNA end more closely, so the J call is doubtful. The CDR3 is made up of 15 amino acids. The CDR3 protein is CASSLGLLDYNEQYF. For the CDR3, the DNA is TGTGCCAGCAGTTTAGGCCTACTAGATTACAATGAGCAGTACTTC.